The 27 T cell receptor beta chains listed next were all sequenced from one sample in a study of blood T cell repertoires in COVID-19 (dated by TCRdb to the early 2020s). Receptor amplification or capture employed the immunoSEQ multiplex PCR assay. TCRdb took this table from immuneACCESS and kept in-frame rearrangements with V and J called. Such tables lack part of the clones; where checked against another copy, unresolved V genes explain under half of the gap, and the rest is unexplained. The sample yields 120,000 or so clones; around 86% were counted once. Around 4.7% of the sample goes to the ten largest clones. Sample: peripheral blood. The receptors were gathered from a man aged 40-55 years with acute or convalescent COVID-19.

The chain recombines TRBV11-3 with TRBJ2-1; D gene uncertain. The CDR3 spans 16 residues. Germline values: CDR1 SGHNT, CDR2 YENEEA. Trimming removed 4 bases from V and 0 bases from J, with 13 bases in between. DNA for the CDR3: TGTGCCAGCAGCTCATCTCTAACGAGCTCCTACAATGAGCAGTTCTTC. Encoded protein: CASSSSLTSSYNEQFF.

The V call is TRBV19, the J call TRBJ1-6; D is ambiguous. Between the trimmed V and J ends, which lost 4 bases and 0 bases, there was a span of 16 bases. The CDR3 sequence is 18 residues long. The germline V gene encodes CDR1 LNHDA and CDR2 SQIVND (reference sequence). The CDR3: CASSRAGSQSSYNSPLHF. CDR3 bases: TGTGCCAGTAGTAGAGCGGGGTCCCAAAGCTCCTATAATTCACCCCTCCACTTT.

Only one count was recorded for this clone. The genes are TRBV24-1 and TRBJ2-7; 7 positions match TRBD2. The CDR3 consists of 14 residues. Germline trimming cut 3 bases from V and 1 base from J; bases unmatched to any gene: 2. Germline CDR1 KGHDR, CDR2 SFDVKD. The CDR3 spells CATSDPSGSYEQYF. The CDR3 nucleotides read TGTGCCACCAGTGATCCTAGCGGATCCTACGAGCAGTACTTC.

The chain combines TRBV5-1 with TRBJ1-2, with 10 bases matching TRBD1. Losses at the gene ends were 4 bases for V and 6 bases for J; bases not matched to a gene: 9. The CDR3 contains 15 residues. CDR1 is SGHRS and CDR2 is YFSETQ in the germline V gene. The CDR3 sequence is CASSATTGTGDGYTF. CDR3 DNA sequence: TGCGCCAGCAGCGCAACCACCGGGACAGGGGATGGCTACACCTTC. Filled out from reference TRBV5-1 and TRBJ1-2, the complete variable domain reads KAGVTQTPRYLIKTRGQQVTLSCSPISGHRSVSWYQQTPGQGLQFLFEYFSETQRNKGNFPGRFSGRQFSNSRSEMNVSTLELGDSALYLCASSATTGTGDGYTFGSGTRLTVV.

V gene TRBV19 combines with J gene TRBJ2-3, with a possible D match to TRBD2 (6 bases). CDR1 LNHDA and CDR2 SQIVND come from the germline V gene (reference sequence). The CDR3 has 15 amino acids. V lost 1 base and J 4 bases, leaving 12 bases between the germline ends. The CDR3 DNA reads TGTGCCAGTAGTATAGGTTCCCGGGGGTCAGATACGCAGTATTTT. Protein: CASSIGSRGSDTQYF. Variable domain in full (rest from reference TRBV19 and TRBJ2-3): DGGITQSPKYLFRKEGQNVTLSCEQNLNHDAMYWYRQDPGQGLRLIYYSQIVNDFQKGDIAEGYSVSREKKESFPLTVTSAQKNPTAFYLCASSIGSRGSDTQYFGPGTRLTVL.

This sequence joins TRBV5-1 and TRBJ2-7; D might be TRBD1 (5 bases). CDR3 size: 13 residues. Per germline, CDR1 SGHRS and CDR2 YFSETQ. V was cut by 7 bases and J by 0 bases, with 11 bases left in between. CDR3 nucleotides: TGCGCCAGCGGGGCTACCGACTCCTACGAGCAGTACTTC. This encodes CASGATDSYEQYF.

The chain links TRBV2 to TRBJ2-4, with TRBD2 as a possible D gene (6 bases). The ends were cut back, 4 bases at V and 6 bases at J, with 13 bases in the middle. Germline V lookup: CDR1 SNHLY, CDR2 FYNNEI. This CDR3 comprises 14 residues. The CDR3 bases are TGTGCCAGCAGTGGAACGGGACTCGGAAACATTCAGTACTTC. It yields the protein CASSGTGLGNIQYF.

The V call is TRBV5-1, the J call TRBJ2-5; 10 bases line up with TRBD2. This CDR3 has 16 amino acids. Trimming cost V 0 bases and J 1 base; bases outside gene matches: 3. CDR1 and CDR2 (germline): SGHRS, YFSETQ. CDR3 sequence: CASSLAGTSVQETQYF. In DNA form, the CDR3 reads TGCGCCAGCAGCTTGGCCGGGACTAGCGTCCAAGAGACCCAGTACTTC.

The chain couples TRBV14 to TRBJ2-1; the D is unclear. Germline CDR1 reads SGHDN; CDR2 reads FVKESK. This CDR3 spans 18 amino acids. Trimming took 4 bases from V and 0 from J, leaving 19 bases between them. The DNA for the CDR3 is TGTGCCAGCAGCCTTCCGGCTATGGGCGCGAGCTCCTACAATGAGCAGTTCTTC. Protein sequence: CASSLPAMGASSYNEQFF. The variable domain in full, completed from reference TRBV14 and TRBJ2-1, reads EAGVTQFPSHSVIEKGQTVTLRCDPISGHDNLYWYRRVMGKEIKFLLHFVKESKQDESGMPNNRFLAERTGGTYSTLKVQPAELEDSGVYFCASSLPAMGASSYNEQFFGPGTRLTVL.

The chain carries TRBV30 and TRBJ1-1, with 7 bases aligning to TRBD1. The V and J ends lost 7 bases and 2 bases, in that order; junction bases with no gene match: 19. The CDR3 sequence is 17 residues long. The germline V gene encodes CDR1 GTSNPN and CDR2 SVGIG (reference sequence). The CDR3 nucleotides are TGTGCCTCCAACCGGGGGAACAGGGGCAGGTTAAACACTGAAGCTTTCTTT. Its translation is CASNRGNRGRLNTEAFF.

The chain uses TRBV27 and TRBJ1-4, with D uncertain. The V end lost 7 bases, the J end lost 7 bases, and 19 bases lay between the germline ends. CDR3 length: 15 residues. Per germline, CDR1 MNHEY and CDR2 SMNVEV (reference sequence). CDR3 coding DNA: TGTGCCAGCACCCCCCTAAGTTATCCTGGTGAAAAACTGTTTTTT. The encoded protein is CASTPLSYPGEKLFF.

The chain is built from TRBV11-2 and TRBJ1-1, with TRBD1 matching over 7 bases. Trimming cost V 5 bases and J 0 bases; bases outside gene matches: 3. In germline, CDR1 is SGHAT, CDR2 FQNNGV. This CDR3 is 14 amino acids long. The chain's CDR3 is CASSPDRVNTEAFF. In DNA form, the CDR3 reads TGTGCCAGCAGCCCCGACAGGGTGAACACTGAAGCTTTCTTT.

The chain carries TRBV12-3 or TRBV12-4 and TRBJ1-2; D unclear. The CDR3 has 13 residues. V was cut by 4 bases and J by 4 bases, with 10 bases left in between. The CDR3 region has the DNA TGTGCCAGCAGTTCGTCGGGGTTCTATGGCTACACCTTC. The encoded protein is CASSSSGFYGYTF.

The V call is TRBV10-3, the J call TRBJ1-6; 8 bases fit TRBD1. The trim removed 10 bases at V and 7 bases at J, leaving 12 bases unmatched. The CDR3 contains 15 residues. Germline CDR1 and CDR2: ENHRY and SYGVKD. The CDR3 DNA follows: TGTGCCACCCGATCCGGGACAGGACCAAATTCACCCCTCCACTTT. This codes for CATRSGTGPNSPLHF.

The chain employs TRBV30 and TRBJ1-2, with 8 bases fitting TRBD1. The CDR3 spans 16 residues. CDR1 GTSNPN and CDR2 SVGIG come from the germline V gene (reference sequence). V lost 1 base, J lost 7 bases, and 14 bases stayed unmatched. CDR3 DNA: TGTGCCTGGAGTGCCCTATCCCCTCGGACAGGGCTTGGCTACACCTTC. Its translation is CAWSALSPRTGLGYTF.

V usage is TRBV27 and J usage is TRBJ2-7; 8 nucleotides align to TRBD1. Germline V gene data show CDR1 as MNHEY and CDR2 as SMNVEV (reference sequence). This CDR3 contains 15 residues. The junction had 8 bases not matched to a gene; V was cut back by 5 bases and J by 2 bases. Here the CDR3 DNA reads TGTGCCAGCAGTCTTGACAGGGGTCCCCCCTACGAGCAGTACTTC. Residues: CASSLDRGPPYEQYF.

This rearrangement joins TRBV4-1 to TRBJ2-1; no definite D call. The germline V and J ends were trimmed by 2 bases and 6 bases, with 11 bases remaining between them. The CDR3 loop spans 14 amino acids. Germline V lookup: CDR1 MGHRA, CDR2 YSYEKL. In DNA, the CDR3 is TGCGCCAGCAGCCAAAATCCTAGTTTCAATGAGCAGTTCTTC. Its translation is CASSQNPSFNEQFF.

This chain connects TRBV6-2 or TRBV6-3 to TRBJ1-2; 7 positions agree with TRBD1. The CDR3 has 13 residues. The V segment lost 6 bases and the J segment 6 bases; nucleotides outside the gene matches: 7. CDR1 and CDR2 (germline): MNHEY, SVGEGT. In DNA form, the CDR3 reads TGTGCCAGCAGCCCGACAGGGATCGATGGCTACACCTTC. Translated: CASSPTGIDGYTF.

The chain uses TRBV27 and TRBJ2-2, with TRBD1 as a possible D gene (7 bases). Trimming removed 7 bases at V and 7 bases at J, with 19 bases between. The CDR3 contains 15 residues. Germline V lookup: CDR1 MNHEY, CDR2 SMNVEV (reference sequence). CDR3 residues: CASTTLQGGSGELFF. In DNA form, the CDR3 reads TGTGCCAGCACCACCCTTCAGGGGGGAAGCGGGGAGCTGTTTTTT.

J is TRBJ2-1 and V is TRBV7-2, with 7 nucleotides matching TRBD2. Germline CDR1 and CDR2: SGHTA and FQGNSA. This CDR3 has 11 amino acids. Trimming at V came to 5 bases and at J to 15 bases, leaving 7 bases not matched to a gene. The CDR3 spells CASSPSGLMFF. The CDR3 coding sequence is TGTGCCAGCAGCCCCTCGGGACTAATGTTCTTC.

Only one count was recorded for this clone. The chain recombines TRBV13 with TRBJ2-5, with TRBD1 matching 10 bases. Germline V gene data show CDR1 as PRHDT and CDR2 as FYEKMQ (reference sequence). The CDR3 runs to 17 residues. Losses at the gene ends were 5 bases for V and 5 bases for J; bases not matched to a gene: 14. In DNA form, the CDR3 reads TGTGCCAGCAGCCGGGCGGCCGGGACAGGGGCGCGGGAGACCCAGTACTTC. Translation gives CASSRAAGTGARETQYF.

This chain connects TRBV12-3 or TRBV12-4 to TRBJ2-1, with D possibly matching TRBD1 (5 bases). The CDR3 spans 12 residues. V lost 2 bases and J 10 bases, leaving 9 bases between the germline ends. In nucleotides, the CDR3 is TGTGCCAGCAGTTTACGGCAGGGAGAGCAGTTCTTC. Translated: CASSLRQGEQFF.

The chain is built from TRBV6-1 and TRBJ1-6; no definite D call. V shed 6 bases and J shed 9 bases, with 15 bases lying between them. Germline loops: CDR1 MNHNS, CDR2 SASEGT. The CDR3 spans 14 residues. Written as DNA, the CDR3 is TGTGCCAGCAGCGCTGCTCCGCTAGGTTCACCCCTCCACTTT. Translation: CASSAAPLGSPLHF.

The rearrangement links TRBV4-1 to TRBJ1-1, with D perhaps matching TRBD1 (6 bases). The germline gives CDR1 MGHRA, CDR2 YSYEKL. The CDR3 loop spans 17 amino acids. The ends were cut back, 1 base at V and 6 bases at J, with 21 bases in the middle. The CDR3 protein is CASSQAKSGVVQAEAFF. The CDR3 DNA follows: TGCGCCAGCAGCCAAGCCAAGTCAGGGGTAGTGCAGGCTGAAGCTTTCTTT.

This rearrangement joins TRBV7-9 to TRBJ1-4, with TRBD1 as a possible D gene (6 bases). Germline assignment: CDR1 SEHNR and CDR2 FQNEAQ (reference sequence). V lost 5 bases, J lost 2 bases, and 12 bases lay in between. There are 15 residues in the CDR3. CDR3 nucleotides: TGTGCCAGCAGCCTAACAGGGTGGACTAATGAAAAACTGTTTTTT. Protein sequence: CASSLTGWTNEKLFF.

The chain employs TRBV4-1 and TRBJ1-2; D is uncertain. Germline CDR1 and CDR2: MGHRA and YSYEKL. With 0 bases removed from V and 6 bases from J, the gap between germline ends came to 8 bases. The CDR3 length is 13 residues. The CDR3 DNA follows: TGCGCCAGCAGCCAAGATTTCCGGGATGGCTACACCTTC. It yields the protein CASSQDFRDGYTF.

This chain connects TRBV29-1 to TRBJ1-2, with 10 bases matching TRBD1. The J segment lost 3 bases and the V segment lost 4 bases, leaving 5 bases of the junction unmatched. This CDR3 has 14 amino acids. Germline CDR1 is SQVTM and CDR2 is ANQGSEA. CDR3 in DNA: TGCAGCGTTGGGGACAGGGGAGAAGACTATGGCTACACCTTC. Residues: CSVGDRGEDYGYTF.